A selection of T cell receptor beta chains follows, all from one sample in a study of shared clonotypes between healthy human individuals. Using immunoSEQ multiplex PCR, the repertoire was profiled, and TCRdb retains in-frame clones only, with some absent. The profile shows roughly 810,000 clones, 96% of them singletons. Material: naive CD8+ T cells sorted from blood. Receptor source: a man in his thirties or forties in good health. Each CDR3 is given without its conserved first and last residue. A D gene is named only where the DNA matches it firmly.

len	d_gene	v_gene	j_gene	CDR3aa
12	TRBD2	TRBV30	TRBJ2-1	AWSWLADYNEQF
14	TRBD1	TRBV15	TRBJ2-1	ATSRDPQGVSNEQF
13	TRBD1	TRBV7-9	TRBJ2-1	ASSLGQGSYNEQF
14	-	TRBV7-2	TRBJ1-1	ASSQRSTAGSTEAF
11	-	TRBV30	TRBJ1-5	AWSVQSNQPQH
13	TRBD2	TRBV7-8	TRBJ2-3	ASSLYSGSTDTQY
11	-	TRBV9	TRBJ1-1	ASSASVGTEAF
14	-	TRBV6-1	TRBJ2-1	ASSEPHGITYNEQF
14	TRBD1	TRBV7-2	TRBJ1-5	ASSLAAGGSNQPQH
13	-	TRBV28	TRBJ1-2	ASGTAGTTKNGYT
15	TRBD2	TRBV5-5	TRBJ2-7	ASSLEGFVGGPGEQY
11	TRBD2	TRBV28	TRBJ2-7	ASSRVSSGKQY
12	-	TRBV14	TRBJ2-2	ASSQEISGSELF
12	-	TRBV29-1	TRBJ1-3	SVEEGAAGNTIY
14	TRBD1	TRBV6-6	TRBJ1-2	ASRNPEARGRDGYT
13	-	TRBV2	TRBJ2-7	ASSPQALGNDEQY
12	-	TRBV7-6	TRBJ2-7	ASSFTGRSYEQY
17	TRBD2	TRBV14	TRBJ2-2	ASSQELGLATLRPGELF
13	-	TRBV27	TRBJ2-7	ASSVLGLLGYEQY
13	-	TRBV11-2	TRBJ2-3	ASSLGGRTTDTQY
11	TRBD1	TRBV19	TRBJ1-2	ASRTGGGYGYT
11	-	TRBV9	TRBJ2-2	ASVSYITGELF
13	TRBD1	TRBV6-1	TRBJ1-5	ASSDTGVGNQPQH
13	-	TRBV5-4	TRBJ2-3	ASRPAGASTDTQY